The clone carrying this T cell receptor beta chain was seen many times. The record originates from a study of regulatory T cells in long-lasting Graves disease. Combining iRepertoire HTBI primers with Arm-PCR of CDR3 regions, the authors built TCR beta libraries. TCRdb fed the multiplex PCR reads into MiXCR, producing one record per CDR3 protein. The sample includes about 540,000 distinct CDR3 sequences, roughly 14% of them seen just once. The CDR3 is 12 amino acids. Trimming removed 6 bases at V and 3 bases at J, with 11 bases between. Germline lookup yields CDR1 SQVTM and CDR2 ANQGSEA. The time point here: newly diagnosed GD, antithyroid drugs for less than 3 months. The TCR library was prepared using RNA isolated from PBMCs. These data also formed part of another study, on T cells in Graves' hyperthyroidism and ophthalmopathy.

This receptor was taken from a man younger than 45 with Graves disease. This chain links TRBV29-1 with TRBJ1-1, with a weak D call TRBD1 (6 bases). The material sequenced was peripheral blood mononuclear cells (PBMCs), taken at new diagnosis, from a patient treated with antithyroid drugs. The CDR3 DNA sequence: TGCAGCGTGAGGAGGGGGGACACTGAAGCTTTCTTT. Protein sequence: CSVRRGDTEAFF.